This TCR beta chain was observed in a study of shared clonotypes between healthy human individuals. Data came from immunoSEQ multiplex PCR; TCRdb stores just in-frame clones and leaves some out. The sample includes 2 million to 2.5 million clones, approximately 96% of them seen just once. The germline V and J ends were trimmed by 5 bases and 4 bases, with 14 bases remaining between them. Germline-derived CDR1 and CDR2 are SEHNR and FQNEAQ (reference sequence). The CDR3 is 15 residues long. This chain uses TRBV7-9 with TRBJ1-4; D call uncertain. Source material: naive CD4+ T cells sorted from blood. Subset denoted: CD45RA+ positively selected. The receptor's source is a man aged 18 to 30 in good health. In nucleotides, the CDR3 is TGTGCCAGCAGCCTCCGTGGCCAGCGTAATGAAAAACTGTTTTTT. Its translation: CASSLRGQRNEKLFF.